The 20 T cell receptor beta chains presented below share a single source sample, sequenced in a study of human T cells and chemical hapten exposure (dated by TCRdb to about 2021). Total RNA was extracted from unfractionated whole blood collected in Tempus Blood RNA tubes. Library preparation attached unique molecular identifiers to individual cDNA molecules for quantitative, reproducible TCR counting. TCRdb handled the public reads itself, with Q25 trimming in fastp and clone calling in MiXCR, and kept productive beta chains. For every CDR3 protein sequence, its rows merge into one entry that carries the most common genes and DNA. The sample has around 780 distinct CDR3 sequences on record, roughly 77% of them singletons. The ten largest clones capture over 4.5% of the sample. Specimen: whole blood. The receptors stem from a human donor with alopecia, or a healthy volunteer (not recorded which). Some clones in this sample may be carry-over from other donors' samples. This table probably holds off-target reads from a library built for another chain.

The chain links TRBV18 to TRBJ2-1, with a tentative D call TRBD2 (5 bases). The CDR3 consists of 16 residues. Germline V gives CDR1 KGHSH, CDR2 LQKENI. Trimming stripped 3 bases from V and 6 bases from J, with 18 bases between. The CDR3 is CASSPVEGAWRNEQFF. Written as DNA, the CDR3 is TGTGCCAGCTCACCGGTCGAGGGCGCTTGGCGCAATGAGCAGTTCTTC.

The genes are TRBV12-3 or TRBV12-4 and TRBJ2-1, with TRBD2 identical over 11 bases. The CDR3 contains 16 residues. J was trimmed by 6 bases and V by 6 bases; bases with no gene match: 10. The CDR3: CASRPNLAGGFNEQFF. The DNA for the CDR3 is TGTGCCAGCAGACCTAATCTAGCGGGGGGTTTCAATGAGCAGTTCTTC.

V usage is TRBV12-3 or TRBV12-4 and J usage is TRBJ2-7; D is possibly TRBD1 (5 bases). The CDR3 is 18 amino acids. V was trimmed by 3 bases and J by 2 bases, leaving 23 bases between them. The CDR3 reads CASSFSVGRWTPTYEQYF. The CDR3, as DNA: TGTGCCAGCAGTTTTAGTGTTGGTCGTTGGACACCCACCTACGAGCAGTACTTC.

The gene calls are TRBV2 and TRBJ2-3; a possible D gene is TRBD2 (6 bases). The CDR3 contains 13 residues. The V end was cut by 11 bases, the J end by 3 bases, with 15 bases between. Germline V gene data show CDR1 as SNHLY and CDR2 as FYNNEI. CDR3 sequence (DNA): TGTGCCGGTCGGGGACTCCGAACAGATACGCAGTATTTT. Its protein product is CAGRGLRTDTQYF.

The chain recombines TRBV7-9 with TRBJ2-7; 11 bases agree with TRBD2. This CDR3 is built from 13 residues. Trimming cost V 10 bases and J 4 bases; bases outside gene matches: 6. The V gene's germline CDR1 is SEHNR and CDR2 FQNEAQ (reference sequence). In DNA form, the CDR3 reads TGTGCCACCCGCGCTAGCGGGGGGTACGAGCAGTACTTC. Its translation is CATRASGGYEQYF.

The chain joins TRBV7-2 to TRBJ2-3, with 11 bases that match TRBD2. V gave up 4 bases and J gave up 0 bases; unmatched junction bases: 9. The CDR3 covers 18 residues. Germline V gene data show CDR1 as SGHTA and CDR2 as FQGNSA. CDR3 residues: CASSSLAGGPLSTDTQYF. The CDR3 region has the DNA TGTGCCAGCAGCTCCCTAGCGGGGGGCCCCCTAAGCACAGATACGCAGTATTTT.

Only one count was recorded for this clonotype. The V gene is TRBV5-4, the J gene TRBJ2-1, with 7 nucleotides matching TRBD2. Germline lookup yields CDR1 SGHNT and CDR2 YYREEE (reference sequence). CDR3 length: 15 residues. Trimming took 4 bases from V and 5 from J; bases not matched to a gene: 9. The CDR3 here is CASSPERGADNEQFF. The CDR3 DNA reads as TGTGCCAGCAGCCCTGAGCGGGGAGCCGACAATGAGCAGTTCTTC.

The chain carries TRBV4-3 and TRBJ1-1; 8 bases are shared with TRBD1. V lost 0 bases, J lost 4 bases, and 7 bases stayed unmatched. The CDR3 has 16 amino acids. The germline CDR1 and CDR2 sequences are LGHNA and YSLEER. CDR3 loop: CASSQDPRGPVTEAFF. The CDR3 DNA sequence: TGCGCCAGCAGCCAAGACCCCAGGGGGCCGGTCACTGAAGCTTTCTTT.

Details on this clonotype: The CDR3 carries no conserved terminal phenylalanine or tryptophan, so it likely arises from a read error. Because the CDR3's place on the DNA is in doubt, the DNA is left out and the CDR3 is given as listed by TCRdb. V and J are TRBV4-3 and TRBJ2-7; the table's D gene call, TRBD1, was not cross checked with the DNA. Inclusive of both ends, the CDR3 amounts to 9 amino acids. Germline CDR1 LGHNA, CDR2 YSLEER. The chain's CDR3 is CASSQGKQA.

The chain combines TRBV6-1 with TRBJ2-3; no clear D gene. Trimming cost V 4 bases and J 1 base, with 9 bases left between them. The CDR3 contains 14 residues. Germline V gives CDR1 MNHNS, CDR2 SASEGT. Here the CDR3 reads CASSVGPRTDTQYF. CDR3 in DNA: TGTGCCAGCAGTGTTGGGCCTCGCACAGATACGCAGTATTTT.

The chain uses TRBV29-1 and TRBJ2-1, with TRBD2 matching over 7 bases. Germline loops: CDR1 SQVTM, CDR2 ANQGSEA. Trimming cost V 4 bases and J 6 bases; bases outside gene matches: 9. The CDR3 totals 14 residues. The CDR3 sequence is CSVVGTKFANEQFF. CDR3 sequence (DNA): TGCAGCGTTGTAGGGACTAAGTTCGCCAATGAGCAGTTCTTC.

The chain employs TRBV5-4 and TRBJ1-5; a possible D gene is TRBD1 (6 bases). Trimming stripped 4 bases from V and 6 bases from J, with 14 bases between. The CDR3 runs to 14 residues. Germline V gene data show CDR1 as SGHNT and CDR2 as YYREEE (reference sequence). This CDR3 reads CASSMMGGRQPQHF. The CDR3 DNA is TGTGCCAGCAGCATGATGGGGGGCCGTCAGCCCCAGCATTTT.

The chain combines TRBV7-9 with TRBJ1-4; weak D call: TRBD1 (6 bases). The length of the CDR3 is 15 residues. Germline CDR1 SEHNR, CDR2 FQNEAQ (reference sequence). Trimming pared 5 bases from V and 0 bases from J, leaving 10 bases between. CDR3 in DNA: TGTGCCAGCAGCCCAACAGGGACAACTAATGAAAAACTGTTTTTT. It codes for CASSPTGTTNEKLFF.

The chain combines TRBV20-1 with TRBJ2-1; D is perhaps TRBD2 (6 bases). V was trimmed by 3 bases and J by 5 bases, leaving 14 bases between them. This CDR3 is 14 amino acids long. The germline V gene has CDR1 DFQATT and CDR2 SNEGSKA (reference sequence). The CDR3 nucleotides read TGCAGTGCTAGTGAGAAGCGGACTAACAATGAGCAGTTCTTC. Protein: CSASEKRTNNEQFF.

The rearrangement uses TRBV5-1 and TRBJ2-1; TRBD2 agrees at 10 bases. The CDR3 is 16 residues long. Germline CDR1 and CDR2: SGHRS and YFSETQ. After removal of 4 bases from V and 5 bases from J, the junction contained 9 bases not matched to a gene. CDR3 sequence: CASSLGPAGGNNEQFF. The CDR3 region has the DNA TGCGCCAGCAGCCTGGGGCCAGCGGGGGGGAACAATGAGCAGTTCTTC. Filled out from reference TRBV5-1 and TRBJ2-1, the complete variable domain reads KAGVTQTPRYLIKTRGQQVTLSCSPISGHRSVSWYQQTPGQGLQFLFEYFSETQRNKGNFPGRFSGRQFSNSRSEMNVSTLELGDSALYLCASSLGPAGGNNEQFFGPGTRLTVL.

The CDR3 here is CASSVSGQGRNEQYF. In DNA form, the CDR3 reads TGTGCCAGCAGCGTATCGGGACAGGGGAGGAACGAGCAGTACTTC. The genes are TRBV9 and TRBJ2-7; 10 nucleotides agree with TRBD1. CDR1 and CDR2 from the germline V gene are SGDLS and YYNGEE. The CDR3 length is 15 residues. V lost 1 base to trimming and J lost 5 bases; unmatched junction nucleotides: 6.

The CDR3 nucleotides read TGTGCCAGCAGCGAATACAGGGGAGATACGCAGTATTTT. It encodes CASSEYRGDTQYF. The chain recombines TRBV11-2 with TRBJ2-3; 7 positions agree with TRBD1. The CDR3 sequence is 13 residues long. CDR1 and CDR2 (germline): SGHAT, FQNNGV. Germline trimming cut 5 bases from V and 5 bases from J; bases unmatched to any gene: 4.

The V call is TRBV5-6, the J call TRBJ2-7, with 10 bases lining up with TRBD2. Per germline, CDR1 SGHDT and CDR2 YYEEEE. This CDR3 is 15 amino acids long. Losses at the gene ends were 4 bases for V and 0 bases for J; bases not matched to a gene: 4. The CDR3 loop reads CASSRTSGASYEQYF. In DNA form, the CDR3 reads TGTGCCAGCAGCCGGACTAGCGGAGCCTCCTACGAGCAGTACTTC.

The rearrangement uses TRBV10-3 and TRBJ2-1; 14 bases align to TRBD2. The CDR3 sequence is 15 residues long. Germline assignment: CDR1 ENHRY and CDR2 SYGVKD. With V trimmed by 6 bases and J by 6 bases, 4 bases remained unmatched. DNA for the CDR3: TGTGCCATCAGGGGACTAGCGGGGGAGGCCAATGAGCAGTTCTTC. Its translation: CAIRGLAGEANEQFF.

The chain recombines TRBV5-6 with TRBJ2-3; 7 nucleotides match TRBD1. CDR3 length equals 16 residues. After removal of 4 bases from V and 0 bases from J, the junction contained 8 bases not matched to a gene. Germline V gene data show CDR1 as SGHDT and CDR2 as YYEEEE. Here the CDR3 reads CASSAGTALSTDTQYF. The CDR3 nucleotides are TGTGCCAGCAGCGCAGGGACAGCTCTAAGCACAGATACGCAGTATTTT.